This TCR beta chain was recorded in a study of shared clonotypes between healthy human individuals. Across the study: Per donor, CD8 memory used one plate, CD8 naive used two, CD4 memory used three and CD4 naive used three. Study-level findings and limits: The study sampled only blood, and tissue repertoires likely differ.

Only in-frame clones appear in the TCRdb table, and some are missing; sequencing was by immunoSEQ multiplex PCR. Altogether around 550,000 clones are present, 90% to 96% being singletons, with the ten largest covering about 0.054%. The CDR3 is 14 amino acids. V was shortened by 9 bases and J by 0 bases, with 12 bases between the two germline ends. Germline loops: CDR1 MNHNS, CDR2 SASEGT. As to this clone: Its antigen is not known.

Healthy HIV-negative adults with no recent acute infections or vaccinations were recruited as donors. Memory CD4+ cells were the fraction left after CD45RA+ naive selection. The sample comprised naive CD4+ T cells sorted from blood. The subset here: CD45RA+ positively selected. The V call is TRBV6-1, the J call TRBJ1-5, with D unresolved. This receptor was identified in a woman aged 25 to 39 in good health. Written as DNA, the CDR3 is TGTGCCAGTAACCTACAGAATAGCAATCAGCCCCAGCATTTT. Translation: CASNLQNSNQPQHF.